This T cell receptor (beta chain) emerged from a study of early T cells in non-severe SARS-CoV-2 infection. The V gene's germline CDR1 is SQVTM and CDR2 ANQGSEA. With V trimmed by 7 bases and J by 6 bases, 6 bases remained unmatched. The CDR3 has 14 amino acids. This clonotype was counted ten times or more. TCRdb re-called the 5' RACE reads with MiXCR, one entry per CDR3 protein. The sample lists about 29,000 distinct CDR3 sequences; approximately 4.7% were seen once. J is TRBJ2-1 and V is TRBV29-1; TRBD2 agrees at 13 bases. The clonotype originates from an adult who was a healthcare worker with PCR-confirmed SARS-CoV-2 infection or an uninfected control (not recorded which). The material sequenced was whole blood. CDR3 residues: CSAQTSGRSNEQFF. The CDR3 DNA reads as TGCAGCGCCCAGACTAGCGGGAGGTCCAATGAGCAGTTCTTC.